These 5 T cell receptor beta chains originate from one sample sequenced in a study of cytomegalovirus exposure and HLA in healthy donors (dated by TCRdb to the late 2010s). The library was built by means of the immunoSEQ multiplex PCR assay. The multiplex PCR relied on a mix of 60 forward primers for TCR Vbeta segments and 13 reverse primers for TCR Jbeta segments. TCRdb retrieved this table from immuneACCESS and kept in-frame rearrangements only. Not all clones are present; in checked studies, unresolved V genes account for under half, and no reason is known for the remainder. The sample table records about 110,000 clones; about 70% of these occur just once. In total, the top ten clones hold 8.7% of the sample. Sequencing was carried out using PBMCs. The receptor source for this set is a young man in good health and CMV-seropositive.

The rearrangement uses TRBV25-1 and TRBJ1-1; D may be TRBD1 (6 bases). Trimming removed 4 bases at V and 4 bases at J, with 13 bases between. This CDR3 has 14 residues. Germline V CDR1 and CDR2: MGHDK, SYGVNS. The CDR3 region is CASSANRVRTEAFF. CDR3 DNA sequence: TGTGCCAGCAGTGCCAACAGGGTTCGCACTGAAGCTTTCTTT.

The chain couples TRBV2 to TRBJ2-1, with 14 bases fitting TRBD2. This CDR3 spans 14 amino acids. CDR1 is SNHLY and CDR2 is FYNNEI in the germline V gene. The junction had 3 bases not matched to a gene; V was cut back by 6 bases and J by 8 bases. The CDR3 region has the DNA TGTGCCAGCAGGGCGGGACTAGCGGGAGATGAGCAGTTCTTC. Encoded protein: CASRAGLAGDEQFF.

The V call is TRBV6-5, the J call TRBJ1-1, with a tentative D call TRBD1 (5 bases). The CDR3 is made up of 12 amino acids. Germline V lookup: CDR1 MNHEY, CDR2 SVGAGI. The V and J ends lost 2 bases and 5 bases respectively, with 6 bases between them. As DNA, the CDR3 is TGTGCCAGCAGTTACGGGGGGACTGAAGCTTTCTTT. Residues: CASSYGGTEAFF.

This rearrangement joins TRBV7-2 to TRBJ2-7; maybe TRBD1 (5 bases). This CDR3 spans 13 amino acids. V was pared by 2 bases and J by 6 bases, with 11 bases between. Germline CDR1 and CDR2: SGHTA and FQGNSA. This CDR3 is CASSLLGVGEQYV. The CDR3 region has the DNA TGTGCCAGCAGCTTATTAGGGGTGGGCGAGCAGTACGTC.

The chain is built from TRBV15 and TRBJ2-1; D is perhaps TRBD2 (6 bases). This CDR3 has 15 residues. The V end lost 3 bases, the J end lost 3 bases, and 12 bases lay between the germline ends. The germline CDR1 and CDR2 sequences are LNHNV and YYDKDF (reference sequence). The DNA of the CDR3 is TGTGCCACCAGCAGTCGCGGGGCGGTCTACAATGAGCAGTTCTTC. Translation: CATSSRGAVYNEQFF.